This TCR beta chain was documented in a study of chemoradiotherapy in HPV16-positive cancers (dated by TCRdb to 2021 to 2024). About the full investigation: Candidate HPV-specific T-cell clones and common TCR motifs were defined through functional T-cell assays on cells from a couple of HPV16-positive patients. The study asked whether T-cell immunity against the HPV oncoproteins E6 and E7 changes during chemoradiotherapy and whether it affects survival. Next, the candidate HPV-specific TCRs and motifs were followed in TCR repertoires from approximately 82 patients with HPV-related cancers. What the work shows at the level of the full study, not this receptor alone: Improved recurrence-free survival in HPV16-positive patients was associated with expansion of HPV-responsive T cells during chemoradiotherapy. The survival association was reported for HPV16-positive patients, and the functional definition of HPV-specific T cells was derived from only a couple of HPV16-positive patients. Expansion of candidate HPV-specific clones and E7-related TCR motifs was observed in the tumor microenvironment during treatment, whereas no such expansion was observed for non-HPV-specific T cells.

The method was the immunoSEQ multiplex PCR assay. The table was pulled from immuneACCESS by TCRdb, which kept in-frame rearrangements only. Such tables lose some clones; where checked, under half of the loss comes from unresolved V genes, and the rest has no known cause. The sample table contains tens of thousands of clones; only one count was recorded for about 80% of them. The top ten clonotypes cover approximately 5% of the sample. Repertoires were sampled repeatedly over the course of chemoradiotherapy, so clonal expansion could be followed in the tumor microenvironment. Comment on this clone: Its specific antigen is unknown. Qualities for individual bases were not recorded, and no much larger clone is one base off.

From its cysteine to its phenylalanine, the CDR3 spans 17 amino acids. The retained sequence is limited to the CDR3, 51 bases, with the frame set at the first base. Trimming removed 1 base from V and 5 bases from J, leaving 17 bases between the germline ends. In the germline V gene (reference sequence), CDR1 corresponds to SEHNR and CDR2 to FQNEAQ. This sequence was found in a human donor with HPV-associated anogenital cancer. This chain is built from TRBV7-9 and TRBJ1-4; the D segment could be TRBD1, given 6 matching bases. The material sequenced was blood, taken from a patient who underwent chemoradiotherapy. The nucleotide sequence reads as follows: TGTGCCAGCAGCTTAGGGGGTCCGGACAGAAGAAATGAAAAACTGTTTTTT. Its product reads: CASSLGGPDRRNEKLFF.